These 27 T cell receptor beta chains were sequenced from one sample in a study of blood T cell repertoires in COVID-19. Data came from immunoSEQ multiplex PCR; TCRdb stores just in-frame clones and leaves some out. The table records 200,000 to 250,000 clones, around 86% of them present only once. The sequenced sample was peripheral blood. These receptors were obtained from a woman older than 75 with COVID-19, enrolled during active disease.

V is TRBV5-1 and J is TRBJ1-1; a possible D gene is TRBD1 (6 bases). Trimming removed 4 bases at V and 1 base at J, with 11 bases between. The CDR3 consists of 14 residues. CDR1 and CDR2 from the germline V gene are SGHRS and YFSETQ. Here the CDR3 DNA reads TGCGCCAGCAGCACAGGACAGACGAACACTGAAGCTTTCTTT. Protein: CASSTGQTNTEAFF.

This rearrangement joins TRBV14 to TRBJ2-2; 7 bases are shared with TRBD2. The junction had 2 bases not matched to a gene; V was cut back by 0 bases and J by 7 bases. The CDR3 runs 14 residues. Germline V gene sequence: CDR1 SGHDN, CDR2 FVKESK. The CDR3 sequence is CASSQDSGFGELFF. CDR3 nucleotides: TGTGCCAGCAGCCAAGATAGCGGGTTCGGGGAGCTGTTTTTT.

The chain uses TRBV5-6 and TRBJ2-3; D is unresolved. V gave up 0 bases and J gave up 9 bases, with 11 bases separating them. The CDR3 is 13 residues long. Germline-derived CDR1 and CDR2 are SGHDT and YYEEEE. CDR3 bases: TGTGCCAGCAGCTTGGTCCCTTTTGAGACGCAGTATTTT. The encoded protein is CASSLVPFETQYF.

CDR3: CASSQLSTGIVGYTF. For the CDR3, the DNA is TGTGCCAGCAGCCAACTTTCCACAGGGATCGTTGGCTACACCTTC. The V gene is TRBV14, the J gene TRBJ1-2, with D possibly TRBD1 on 6 matching bases. The ends were cut back, 2 bases at V and 7 bases at J, with 17 bases in the middle. This CDR3 comprises 15 residues. The germline V gene encodes CDR1 SGHDN and CDR2 FVKESK.

The rearrangement uses TRBV2 and TRBJ1-4, with D possibly being TRBD1 (5 bases). Germline-derived CDR1 and CDR2 are SNHLY and FYNNEI. This CDR3 has 15 amino acids. V was cut by 3 bases and J by 3 bases, with 11 bases left in between. DNA for the CDR3: TGTGCCAGCAGTGAGTGGGGGGTACCTAATGAAAAACTGTTTTTT. This gives the protein CASSEWGVPNEKLFF.

The chain combines TRBV19 with TRBJ1-4; D is ambiguous. V lost 5 bases to trimming and J lost 8 bases, with 18 bases between them. The CDR3 is 15 residues long. The germline V gene encodes CDR1 LNHDA and CDR2 SQIVND (reference sequence). CDR3 in amino acids: CASSSRPGGREKLFF. The CDR3 DNA reads as TGTGCCAGTAGTTCAAGGCCGGGAGGGAGGGAAAAACTGTTTTTT.

The V call is TRBV6-4, the J call TRBJ1-1; D unresolved. This CDR3 is 13 amino acids long. Trimming left V 1 base short and J 2 bases short, with 5 bases between. Germline V gene data show CDR1 as MRHNA and CDR2 as SNTAGT. CDR3 protein: CASSDFPNTEAFF. CDR3 coding DNA: TGTGCCAGCAGTGACTTCCCTAACACTGAAGCTTTCTTT.

The rearrangement links TRBV19 to TRBJ2-1, with D possibly being TRBD1 (6 bases). The CDR3 consists of 16 residues. Germline CDR1 is LNHDA and CDR2 is SQIVND (reference sequence). V was cut by 2 bases and J by 5 bases, with 16 bases left in between. CDR3 sequence (DNA): TGTGCCAGTAGTATAATCCCAGGGGAGACCGACAATGAGCAGTTCTTC. It encodes CASSIIPGETDNEQFF.

The chain employs TRBV7-2 and TRBJ1-5; tentative D call: TRBD1 (6 bases). Per germline, CDR1 SGHTA and CDR2 FQGNSA. This CDR3 is built from 14 residues. The V end was cut by 5 bases, the J end by 6 bases, with 14 bases between. The CDR3 spells CASSPSGAPQPQHF. In DNA form, the CDR3 reads TGTGCCAGCAGCCCGTCAGGGGCCCCTCAGCCCCAGCATTTT.

The sample holds one count of this clone. The same CDR3 can be traced to other DNA sequences in this sample. The rearrangement uses TRBV7-3 and TRBJ1-1; possibly TRBD1 for D (5 bases). Germline V CDR1 and CDR2: SGHTA, FQGTGA. CDR3 length: 13 amino acids. V lost 4 bases, J lost 2 bases, and 8 bases lay in between. CDR3 loop: CASSSQENTEAFF. Here the CDR3 DNA reads TGTGCCAGCAGCTCACAGGAAAACACTGAAGCTTTCTTT. Supplemented by reference TRBV7-3 and TRBJ1-1, the full variable domain reads GAGVSQTPSNKVTEKGKYVELRCDPISGHTALYWYRQSLGQGPEFLIYFQGTGAADDSGLPNDRFFAVRPEGSVSTLKIQRTERGDSAVYLCASSSQENTEAFFGQGTRLTVV.

In its sample, this clone was seen a few times. This sequence joins TRBV7-9 and TRBJ2-7, with TRBD1 matching over 9 bases. Germline V gene lookup returns CDR1 SEHNR and CDR2 FQNEAQ (reference sequence). This CDR3 comprises 15 residues. The V and J ends lost 0 bases and 4 bases, in that order; junction bases with no gene match: 4. DNA of the CDR3: TGTGCCAGCAGCTTAGCTAACAGGGGGCAGTACGAGCAGTACTTC. Translated: CASSLANRGQYEQYF.

The chain links TRBV18 to TRBJ1-2; 7 bases match TRBD1. The CDR3 runs to 17 residues. With 2 bases clipped from V and 3 bases from J, the junction kept 12 bases outside the gene matches. CDR1 KGHSH and CDR2 LQKENI come from the germline V gene. As DNA, the CDR3 is TGTGCCAGCTCACCAGTGACAGGGCAGCCCGGGGACTATGGCTACACCTTC. As protein: CASSPVTGQPGDYGYTF.

The chain is built from TRBV18 and TRBJ2-3, with a weak D call TRBD1 (5 bases). CDR1 KGHSH and CDR2 LQKENI come from the germline V gene. The CDR3 covers 14 residues. V was shortened by 5 bases and J by 7 bases, with 16 bases between the two germline ends. CDR3 residues: CASSKLDNLNTQYF. The CDR3 bases are TGTGCCAGCTCAAAACTGGACAATTTGAATACGCAGTATTTT.

The genes are TRBV6-1 and TRBJ2-1; D gene unclear. Germline lookup yields CDR1 MNHNS and CDR2 SASEGT. V was clipped by 1 base and J by 4 bases, with 11 bases between them. The CDR3 runs to 15 residues. In nucleotides, the CDR3 is TGTGCCAGCAGTGAAGGGCAACCGACTTACAATGAGCAGTTCTTC. This codes for CASSEGQPTYNEQFF.

This chain uses TRBV4-2 with TRBJ1-1; tentatively, D is TRBD1 (6 bases). Trimming left V 4 bases short and J 5 bases short, with 14 bases between. CDR3 length equals 14 residues. Germline CDR1 and CDR2: LGHNA and YNFKEQ. CDR3 in amino acids: CASSPGDRVTEAFF. The CDR3 DNA sequence: TGTGCCAGCAGCCCAGGGGATAGGGTTACTGAAGCTTTCTTT.

This sequence joins TRBV5-1 and TRBJ1-2, with TRBD1 matching 10 bases. Germline CDR1 reads SGHRS; CDR2 reads YFSETQ. V gave up 8 bases and J gave up 2 bases; unmatched junction bases: 6. The CDR3 runs to 14 residues. The CDR3 coding sequence is TGCGCCAGTATGCCGGGACAGGGGAACTATGGCTACACCTTC. It encodes CASMPGQGNYGYTF.

The table lists this clone with a few counts. The chain recombines TRBV7-8 with TRBJ1-2; TRBD1 agrees at 7 bases. This CDR3 has 14 amino acids. Germline V gene lookup returns CDR1 SGHVS and CDR2 FQNEAQ. V shed 5 bases and J 7 bases; nucleotides not matched to a gene: 10. The CDR3 DNA is TGTGCCAGCAGCCCTAACACAGGGGCTGGTGGCTACACCTTC. It encodes CASSPNTGAGGYTF. Together with reference TRBV7-8 and TRBJ1-2, the CDR3 gives the full variable domain: GAGVSQSPRYKVAKRGQDVALRCDPISGHVSLFWYQQALGQGPEFLTYFQNEAQLDKSGLPSDRFFAERPEGSVSTLKIQRTQQEDSAVYLCASSPNTGAGGYTFGSGTRLTVV.

The rearrangement joins TRBV10-2 to TRBJ2-1; 7 nucleotides match TRBD1. In germline, CDR1 is WSHSY, CDR2 SAAADI. Losses at the gene ends were 6 bases for V and 7 bases for J; bases not matched to a gene: 9. The CDR3 length is 14 residues. The CDR3 sequence: CASRLDRVVNEQFF. CDR3 DNA sequence: TGCGCCAGCAGACTCGACAGGGTTGTGAATGAGCAGTTCTTC.

Of note for this clone: An end of the junction differs from the germline gene, which may be a read error. This sequence joins TRBV9 and TRBJ2-7, with 16 bases that match TRBD2. The germline CDR1 and CDR2 sequences are SGDLS and YYNGEE. This CDR3 is 15 amino acids long. The CDR3 DNA reads as TGTGCCAGCAGCCCATCGGGACTAGCGGGAGGGCCTGTGCACTTC. Its protein is CASSPSGLAGGPVHF.

The rearrangement joins TRBV7-2 to TRBJ1-1; the D is unclear. The CDR3 loop spans 14 amino acids. V lost 3 bases and J 6 bases, leaving 14 bases between the germline ends. Germline assignment: CDR1 SGHTA and CDR2 FQGNSA. CDR3 bases: TGTGCCAGCAGCTTGTTCGCAGTTACCGCTGAAGCTTTCTTT. Translation: CASSLFAVTAEAFF.

The gene calls are TRBV6-5 and TRBJ1-5, with TRBD1 as a possible D gene (5 bases). The CDR3 runs 14 residues. V lost 5 bases to trimming and J lost 0 bases, with 8 bases between them. Germline CDR1 MNHEY, CDR2 SVGAGI. DNA for the CDR3: TGTGCCAGCAGTCTGACAGTTAGCAATCAGCCCCAGCATTTT. As protein: CASSLTVSNQPQHF.

The chain joins TRBV6-7 to TRBJ1-2, with D possibly TRBD1 on 5 matching bases. TRBV6-7 is given ORF status, its function remaining uncertain. This CDR3 spans 13 amino acids. The V and J ends lost 6 bases and 4 bases respectively, with 12 bases between them. In DNA form, the CDR3 reads TGTGCCAGCAGCCCAACAGGAGTCTATGGCTACACCTTC. It translates to CASSPTGVYGYTF.

V gene TRBV18 combines with J gene TRBJ1-6; perhaps TRBD1 as D (6 bases). The CDR3 consists of 15 residues. The germline gives CDR1 KGHSH, CDR2 LQKENI. Trimming took off 6 bases at V and 9 bases at J, with 18 bases between the two ends. This CDR3 is CASSPGTTGSSPLHF. For the CDR3, the DNA is TGTGCCAGCTCGCCCGGGACAACGGGGAGTTCACCCCTCCACTTT.

This chain connects TRBV6-6 to TRBJ1-2, with 7 bases that match TRBD1. Trimming at V came to 3 bases and at J to 7 bases, leaving 8 bases not matched to a gene. The CDR3 length is 14 residues. Germline CDR1 and CDR2: MNHNY and SVGAGI (reference sequence). The CDR3 region has the DNA TGTGCCAGCAGTTATAGGGACAGCCCCGGTGGCTACACCTTC. Residues: CASSYRDSPGGYTF.

The chain has TRBV13 and TRBJ2-7; 7 positions agree with TRBD2. Germline V gene lookup returns CDR1 PRHDT and CDR2 FYEKMQ (reference sequence). The CDR3 is made up of 14 amino acids. V was clipped by 0 bases and J by 3 bases; unmatched bases: 2. In nucleotides, the CDR3 is TGTGCCAGCAGCTTAGGTCCTAGCGGCTACGAGCAGTACTTC. As protein: CASSLGPSGYEQYF.

In its sample, this clone was seen once. V gene TRBV5-1 combines with J gene TRBJ1-2; 7 positions match TRBD1. The CDR3 extends over 15 amino acids. The trim removed 4 bases at V and 2 bases at J, leaving 8 bases unmatched. Germline values: CDR1 SGHRS, CDR2 YFSETQ. The DNA of the CDR3 is TGCGCCAGCAGCACCGGGACAGCCATCAACTATGGCTACACCTTC. As protein: CASSTGTAINYGYTF.

The chain is built from TRBV15 and TRBJ2-7; 7 bases are a match to TRBD1. The germline CDR1 and CDR2 sequences are LNHNV and YYDKDF (reference sequence). This CDR3 is built from 16 residues. The V gene end was trimmed by 0 bases and the J gene end by 2 bases; junction bases not matched to a gene: 7. Here the CDR3 DNA reads TGTGCCACCAGCAGAGAACAGGGGTTTCTAGCCTACGAGCAGTACTTC. Its translation: CATSREQGFLAYEQYF.